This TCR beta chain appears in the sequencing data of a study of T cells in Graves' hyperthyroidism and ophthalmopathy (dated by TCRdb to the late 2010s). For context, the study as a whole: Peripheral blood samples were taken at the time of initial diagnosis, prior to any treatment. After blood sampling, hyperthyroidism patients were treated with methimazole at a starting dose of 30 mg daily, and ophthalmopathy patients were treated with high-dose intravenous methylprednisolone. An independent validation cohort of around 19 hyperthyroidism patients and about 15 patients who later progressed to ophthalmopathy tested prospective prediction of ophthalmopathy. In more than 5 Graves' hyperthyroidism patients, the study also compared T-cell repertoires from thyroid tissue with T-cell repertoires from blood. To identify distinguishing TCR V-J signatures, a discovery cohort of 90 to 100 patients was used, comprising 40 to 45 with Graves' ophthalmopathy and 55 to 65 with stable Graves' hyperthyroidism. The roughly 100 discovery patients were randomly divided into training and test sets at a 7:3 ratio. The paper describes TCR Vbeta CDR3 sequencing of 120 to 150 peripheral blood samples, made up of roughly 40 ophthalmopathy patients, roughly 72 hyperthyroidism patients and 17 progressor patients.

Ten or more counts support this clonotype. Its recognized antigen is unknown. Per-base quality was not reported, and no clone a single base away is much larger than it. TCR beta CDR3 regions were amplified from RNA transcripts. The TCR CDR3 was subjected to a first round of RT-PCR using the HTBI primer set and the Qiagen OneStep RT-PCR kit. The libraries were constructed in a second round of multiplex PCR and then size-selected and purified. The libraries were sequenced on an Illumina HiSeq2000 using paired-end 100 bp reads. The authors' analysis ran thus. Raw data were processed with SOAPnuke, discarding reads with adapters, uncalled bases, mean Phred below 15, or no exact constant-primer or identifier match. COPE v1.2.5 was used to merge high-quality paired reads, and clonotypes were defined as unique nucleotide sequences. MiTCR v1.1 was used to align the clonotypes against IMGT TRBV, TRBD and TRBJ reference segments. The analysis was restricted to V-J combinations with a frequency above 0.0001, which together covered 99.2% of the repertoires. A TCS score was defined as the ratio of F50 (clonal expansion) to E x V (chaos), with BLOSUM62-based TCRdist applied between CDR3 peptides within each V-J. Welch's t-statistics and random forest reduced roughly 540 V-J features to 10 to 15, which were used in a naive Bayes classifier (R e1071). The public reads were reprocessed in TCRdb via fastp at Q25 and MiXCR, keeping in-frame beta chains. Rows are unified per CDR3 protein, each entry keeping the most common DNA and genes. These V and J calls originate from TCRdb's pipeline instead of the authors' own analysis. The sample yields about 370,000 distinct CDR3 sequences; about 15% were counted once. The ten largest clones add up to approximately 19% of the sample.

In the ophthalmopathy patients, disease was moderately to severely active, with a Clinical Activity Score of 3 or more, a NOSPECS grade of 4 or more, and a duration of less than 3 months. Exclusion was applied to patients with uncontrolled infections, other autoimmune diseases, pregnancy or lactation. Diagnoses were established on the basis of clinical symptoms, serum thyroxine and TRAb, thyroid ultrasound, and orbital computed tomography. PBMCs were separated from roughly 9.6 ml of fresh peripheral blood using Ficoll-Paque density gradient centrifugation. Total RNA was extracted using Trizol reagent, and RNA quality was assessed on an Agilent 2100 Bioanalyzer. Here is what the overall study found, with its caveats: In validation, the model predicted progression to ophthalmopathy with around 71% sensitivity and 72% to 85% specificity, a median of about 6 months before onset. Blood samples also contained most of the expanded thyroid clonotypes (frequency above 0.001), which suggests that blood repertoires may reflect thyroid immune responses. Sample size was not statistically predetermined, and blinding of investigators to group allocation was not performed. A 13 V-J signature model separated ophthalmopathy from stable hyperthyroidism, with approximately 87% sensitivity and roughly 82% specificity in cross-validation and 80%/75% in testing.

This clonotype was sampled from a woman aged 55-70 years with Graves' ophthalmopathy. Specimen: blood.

The nucleotides are TGTGCCAGCAGCTACCGGGATGCCTACGAGCAGTACTTC. Its protein product is CASSYRDAYEQYF. The chain is assembled from TRBV7-9 and TRBJ2-7; a weak D assignment points to TRBD2 (5 bases agree). According to the germline V gene (reference sequence), CDR1 reads SEHNR and CDR2 reads FQNEAQ. From cysteine to phenylalanine, the CDR3 is 13 amino acids long. This entry keeps only the CDR3 DNA: 39 bases, framed from base 1. Trimming at the junction amounts to 4 bases on V and 2 bases on J, and the germline ends lie 9 bases apart.